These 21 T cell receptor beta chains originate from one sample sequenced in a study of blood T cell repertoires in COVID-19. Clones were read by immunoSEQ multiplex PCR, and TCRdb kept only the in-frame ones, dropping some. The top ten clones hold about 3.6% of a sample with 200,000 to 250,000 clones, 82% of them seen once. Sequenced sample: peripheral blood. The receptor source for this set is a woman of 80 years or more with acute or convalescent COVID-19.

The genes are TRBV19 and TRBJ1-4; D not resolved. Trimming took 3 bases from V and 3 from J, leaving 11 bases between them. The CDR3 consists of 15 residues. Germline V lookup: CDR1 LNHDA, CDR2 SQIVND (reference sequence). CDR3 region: CASSIWTSANEKLFF. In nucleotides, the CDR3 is TGTGCCAGTAGTATTTGGACTTCGGCTAATGAAAAACTGTTTTTT.

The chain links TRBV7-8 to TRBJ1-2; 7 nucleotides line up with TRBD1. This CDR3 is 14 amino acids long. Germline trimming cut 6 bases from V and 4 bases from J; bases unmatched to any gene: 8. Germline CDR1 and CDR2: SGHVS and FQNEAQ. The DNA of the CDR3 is TGTGCCAGCAGTACGGGACAGTTCTCCTATGGCTACACCTTC. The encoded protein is CASSTGQFSYGYTF.

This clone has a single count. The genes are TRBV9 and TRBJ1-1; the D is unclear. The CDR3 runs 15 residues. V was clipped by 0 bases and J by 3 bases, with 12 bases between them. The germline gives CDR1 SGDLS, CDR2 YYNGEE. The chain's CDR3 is CASSVGAAAYTEAFF. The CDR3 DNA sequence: TGTGCCAGCAGCGTAGGGGCAGCCGCGTACACTGAAGCTTTCTTT.

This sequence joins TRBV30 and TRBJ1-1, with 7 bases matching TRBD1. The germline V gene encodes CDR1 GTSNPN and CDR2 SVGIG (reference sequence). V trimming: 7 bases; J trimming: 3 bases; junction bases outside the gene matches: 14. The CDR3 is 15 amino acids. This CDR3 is CASGTNRGWDTEAFF. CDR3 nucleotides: TGTGCCTCAGGAACTAACAGGGGATGGGACACTGAAGCTTTCTTT. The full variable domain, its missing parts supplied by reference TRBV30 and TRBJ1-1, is SQTIHQWPATLVQPVGSPLSLECTVEGTSNPNLYWYRQAAGRGLQLLFYSVGIGQISSEVPQNLSASRPQDRQFILSSKKLLLSDSGFYLCASGTNRGWDTEAFFGQGTRLTVV.

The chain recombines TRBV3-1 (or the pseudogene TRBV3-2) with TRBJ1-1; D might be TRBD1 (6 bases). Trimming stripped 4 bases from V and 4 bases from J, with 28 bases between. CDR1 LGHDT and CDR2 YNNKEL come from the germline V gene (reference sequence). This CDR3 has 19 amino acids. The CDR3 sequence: CASSLRAPFLQGLGTEAFF. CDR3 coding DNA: TGTGCCAGCAGCCTTAGAGCTCCCTTCCTACAGGGTCTGGGCACTGAAGCTTTCTTT.

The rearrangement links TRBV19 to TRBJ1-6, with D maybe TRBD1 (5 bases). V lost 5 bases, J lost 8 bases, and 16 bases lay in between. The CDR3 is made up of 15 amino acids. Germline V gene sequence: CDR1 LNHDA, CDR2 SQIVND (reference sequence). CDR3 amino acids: CASSSTWGTYSPLHF. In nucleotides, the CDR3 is TGTGCCAGTAGTTCCACTTGGGGGACTTATTCACCCCTCCACTTT.

CDR3 sequence reads: CASSRDRINQPQHF. The CDR3 bases are TGTGCCAGCAGCCGTGACAGAATCAATCAGCCCCAGCATTTT. This chain uses TRBV7-9 with TRBJ1-5; D might be TRBD1 (5 bases). Germline assignment: CDR1 SEHNR and CDR2 FQNEAQ (reference sequence). Trimming left V 5 bases short and J 3 bases short, with 11 bases between. CDR3 length equals 14 residues.

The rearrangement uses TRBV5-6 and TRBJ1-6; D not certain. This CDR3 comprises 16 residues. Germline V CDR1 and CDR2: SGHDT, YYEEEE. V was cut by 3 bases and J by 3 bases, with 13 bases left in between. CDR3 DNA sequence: TGTGCCAGCAGCTCCTTCCGTGGCAGCTATAATTCACCCCTCCACTTT. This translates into CASSSFRGSYNSPLHF.

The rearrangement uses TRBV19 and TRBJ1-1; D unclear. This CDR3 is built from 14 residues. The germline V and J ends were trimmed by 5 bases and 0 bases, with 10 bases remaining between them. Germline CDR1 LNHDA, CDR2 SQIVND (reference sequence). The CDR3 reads CASSWEGMNTEAFF. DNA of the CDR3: TGTGCCAGTAGTTGGGAGGGAATGAACACTGAAGCTTTCTTT.

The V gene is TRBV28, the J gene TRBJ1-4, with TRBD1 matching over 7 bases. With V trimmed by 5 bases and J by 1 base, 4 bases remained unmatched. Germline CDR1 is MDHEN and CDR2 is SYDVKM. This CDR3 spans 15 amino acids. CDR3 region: CASSPTGLTNEKLFF. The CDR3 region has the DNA TGTGCCAGCAGTCCGACAGGGTTAACTAATGAAAAACTGTTTTTT.

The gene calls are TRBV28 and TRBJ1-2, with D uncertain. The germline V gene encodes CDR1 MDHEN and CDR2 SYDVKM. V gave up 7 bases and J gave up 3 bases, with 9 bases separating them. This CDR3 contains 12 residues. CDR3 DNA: TGTGCCAGCAATCAGGACTACTATGGCTACACCTTC. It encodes CASNQDYYGYTF.

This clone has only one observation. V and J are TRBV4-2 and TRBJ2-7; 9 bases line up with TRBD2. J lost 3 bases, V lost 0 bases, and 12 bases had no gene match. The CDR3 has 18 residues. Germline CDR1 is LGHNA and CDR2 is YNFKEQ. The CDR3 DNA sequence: TGTGCCAGCAGCCAAGAGCGGCCTAGCGGGGTCTCAGGCTACGAGCAGTACTTC. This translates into CASSQERPSGVSGYEQYF.

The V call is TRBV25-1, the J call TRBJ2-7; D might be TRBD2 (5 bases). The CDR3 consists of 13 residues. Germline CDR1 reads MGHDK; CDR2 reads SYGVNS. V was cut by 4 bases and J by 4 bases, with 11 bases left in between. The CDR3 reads CASSVRGVYEQYF. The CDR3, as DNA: TGTGCCAGCAGTGTTCGGGGAGTTTACGAGCAGTACTTC.

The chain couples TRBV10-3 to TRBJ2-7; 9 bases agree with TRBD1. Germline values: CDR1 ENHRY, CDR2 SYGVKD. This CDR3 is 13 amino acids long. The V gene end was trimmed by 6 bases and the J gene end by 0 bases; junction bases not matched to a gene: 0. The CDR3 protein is CAIRQGASYEQYF. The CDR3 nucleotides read TGTGCCATCAGACAGGGGGCCTCCTACGAGCAGTACTTC.

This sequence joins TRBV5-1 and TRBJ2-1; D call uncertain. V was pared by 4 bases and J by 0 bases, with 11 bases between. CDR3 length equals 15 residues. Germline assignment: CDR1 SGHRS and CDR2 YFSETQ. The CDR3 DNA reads TGCGCCAGCAGCCCGCAGGTCAGCTCCTACAATGAGCAGTTCTTC. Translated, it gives CASSPQVSSYNEQFF. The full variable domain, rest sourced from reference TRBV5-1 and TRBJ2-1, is KAGVTQTPRYLIKTRGQQVTLSCSPISGHRSVSWYQQTPGQGLQFLFEYFSETQRNKGNFPGRFSGRQFSNSRSEMNVSTLELGDSALYLCASSPQVSSYNEQFFGPGTRLTVL.

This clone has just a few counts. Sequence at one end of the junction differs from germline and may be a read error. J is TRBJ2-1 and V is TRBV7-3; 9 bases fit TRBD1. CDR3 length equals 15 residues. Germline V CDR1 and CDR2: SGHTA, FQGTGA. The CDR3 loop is CASRLTGTGTNEQFF. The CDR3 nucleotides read TGTGCCAGCAGGTTAACCGGGACAGGGACCAATGAGCAGTTCTTC.

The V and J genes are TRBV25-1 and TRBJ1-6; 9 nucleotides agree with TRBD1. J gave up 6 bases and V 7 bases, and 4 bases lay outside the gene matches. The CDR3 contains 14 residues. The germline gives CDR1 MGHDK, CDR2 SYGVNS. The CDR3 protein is CASTSGQGNSPLHF. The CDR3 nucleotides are TGTGCCAGCACCTCGGGACAGGGTAATTCACCCCTCCACTTT.

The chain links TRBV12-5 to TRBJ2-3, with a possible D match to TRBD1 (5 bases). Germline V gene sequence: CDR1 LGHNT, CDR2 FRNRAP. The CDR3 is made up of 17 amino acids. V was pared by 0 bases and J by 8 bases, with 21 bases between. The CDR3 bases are TGTGCTAGTGGTTTGGTACTATACGGCCATGATCAGGGTACGCAGTATTTT. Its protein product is CASGLVLYGHDQGTQYF. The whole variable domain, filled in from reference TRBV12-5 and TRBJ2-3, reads DARVTQTPRHKVTEMGQEVTMRCQPILGHNTVFWYRQTMMQGLELLAYFRNRAPLDDSGMPKDRFSAEMPDATLATLKIQPSEPRDSAVYFCASGLVLYGHDQGTQYFGPGTRLTVL.

The CDR3 nucleotides are TGTGCCAGCTCAGACGACCTGACAGGCGGGGAGACCCAGTACTTC. Protein: CASSDDLTGGETQYF. The chain carries TRBV18 and TRBJ2-5; TRBD1 might be the D (6 bases). From germline, CDR1 is KGHSH and CDR2 LQKENI. With 5 bases removed from V and 5 bases from J, the gap between germline ends came to 18 bases. The CDR3 is made up of 15 amino acids.

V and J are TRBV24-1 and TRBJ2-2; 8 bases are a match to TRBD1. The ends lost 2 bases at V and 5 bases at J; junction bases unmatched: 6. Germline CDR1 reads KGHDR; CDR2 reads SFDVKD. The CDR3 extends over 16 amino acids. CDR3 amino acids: CATSDYGQGRTGELFF. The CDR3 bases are TGTGCCACCAGTGATTACGGACAGGGAAGGACCGGGGAGCTGTTTTTT.

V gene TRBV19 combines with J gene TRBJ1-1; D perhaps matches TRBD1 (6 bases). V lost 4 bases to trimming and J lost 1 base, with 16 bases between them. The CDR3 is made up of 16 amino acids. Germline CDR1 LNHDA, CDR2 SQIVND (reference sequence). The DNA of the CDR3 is TGTGCCAGTAGTAGCCCTCCAGGGGTGGCGAACACTGAAGCTTTCTTT. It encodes CASSSPPGVANTEAFF.